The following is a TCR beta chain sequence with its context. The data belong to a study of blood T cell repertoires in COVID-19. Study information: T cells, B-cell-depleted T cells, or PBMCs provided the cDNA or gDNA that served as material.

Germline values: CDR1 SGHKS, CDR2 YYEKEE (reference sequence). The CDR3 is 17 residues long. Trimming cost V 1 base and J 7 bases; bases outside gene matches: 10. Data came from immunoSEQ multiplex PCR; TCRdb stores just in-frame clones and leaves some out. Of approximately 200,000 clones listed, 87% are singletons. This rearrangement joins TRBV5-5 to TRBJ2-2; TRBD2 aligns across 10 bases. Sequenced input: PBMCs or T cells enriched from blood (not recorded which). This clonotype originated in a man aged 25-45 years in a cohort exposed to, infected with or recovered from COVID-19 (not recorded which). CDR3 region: CASSLLGSGRAGGELFF. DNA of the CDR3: TGTGCCAGCAGCTTGCTTGGAAGCGGGAGGGCAGGCGGGGAGCTGTTTTTT. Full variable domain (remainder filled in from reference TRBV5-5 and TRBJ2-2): DAGVTQSPTHLIKTRGQQVTLRCSPISGHKSVSWYQQVLGQGPQFIFQYYEKEERGRGNFPDRFSARQFPNYSSELNVNALLLGDSALYLCASSLLGSGRAGGELFFGEGSRLTVL.